This T cell receptor (beta chain) is from a study of blood T cells in healthy people across ages. General observations from the study: PBMCs were not sorted, which prevented a conclusive comparison of naive versus antigen-experienced cells.

A second PCR of 7 to 11 cycles used a sample-barcoded 5' primer and a J-beta primer mix. Via MiXCR, TCRdb re-called the 5' RACE reads, giving one row per CDR3 protein. The profile shows 700,000 to 1,000,000 distinct CDR3 sequences, 44% of them singletons. Remarks on this clonotype: As yet, its antigen is unknown.

Trimming took off 1 base at V and 3 bases at J, with 10 bases between the two ends. In germline, CDR1 is SEHNR, CDR2 FQNEAQ (reference sequence). This CDR3 contains 14 residues. Specimen: blood. J is TRBJ2-7 and V is TRBV7-9; D is unclear. The clonotype originates from a man aged 55 to 69 in good health. This chain's CDR3 is CASSLGLINYEQYF. CDR3 in DNA: TGTGCCAGCAGCTTAGGGCTGATAAACTACGAGCAGTACTTC.